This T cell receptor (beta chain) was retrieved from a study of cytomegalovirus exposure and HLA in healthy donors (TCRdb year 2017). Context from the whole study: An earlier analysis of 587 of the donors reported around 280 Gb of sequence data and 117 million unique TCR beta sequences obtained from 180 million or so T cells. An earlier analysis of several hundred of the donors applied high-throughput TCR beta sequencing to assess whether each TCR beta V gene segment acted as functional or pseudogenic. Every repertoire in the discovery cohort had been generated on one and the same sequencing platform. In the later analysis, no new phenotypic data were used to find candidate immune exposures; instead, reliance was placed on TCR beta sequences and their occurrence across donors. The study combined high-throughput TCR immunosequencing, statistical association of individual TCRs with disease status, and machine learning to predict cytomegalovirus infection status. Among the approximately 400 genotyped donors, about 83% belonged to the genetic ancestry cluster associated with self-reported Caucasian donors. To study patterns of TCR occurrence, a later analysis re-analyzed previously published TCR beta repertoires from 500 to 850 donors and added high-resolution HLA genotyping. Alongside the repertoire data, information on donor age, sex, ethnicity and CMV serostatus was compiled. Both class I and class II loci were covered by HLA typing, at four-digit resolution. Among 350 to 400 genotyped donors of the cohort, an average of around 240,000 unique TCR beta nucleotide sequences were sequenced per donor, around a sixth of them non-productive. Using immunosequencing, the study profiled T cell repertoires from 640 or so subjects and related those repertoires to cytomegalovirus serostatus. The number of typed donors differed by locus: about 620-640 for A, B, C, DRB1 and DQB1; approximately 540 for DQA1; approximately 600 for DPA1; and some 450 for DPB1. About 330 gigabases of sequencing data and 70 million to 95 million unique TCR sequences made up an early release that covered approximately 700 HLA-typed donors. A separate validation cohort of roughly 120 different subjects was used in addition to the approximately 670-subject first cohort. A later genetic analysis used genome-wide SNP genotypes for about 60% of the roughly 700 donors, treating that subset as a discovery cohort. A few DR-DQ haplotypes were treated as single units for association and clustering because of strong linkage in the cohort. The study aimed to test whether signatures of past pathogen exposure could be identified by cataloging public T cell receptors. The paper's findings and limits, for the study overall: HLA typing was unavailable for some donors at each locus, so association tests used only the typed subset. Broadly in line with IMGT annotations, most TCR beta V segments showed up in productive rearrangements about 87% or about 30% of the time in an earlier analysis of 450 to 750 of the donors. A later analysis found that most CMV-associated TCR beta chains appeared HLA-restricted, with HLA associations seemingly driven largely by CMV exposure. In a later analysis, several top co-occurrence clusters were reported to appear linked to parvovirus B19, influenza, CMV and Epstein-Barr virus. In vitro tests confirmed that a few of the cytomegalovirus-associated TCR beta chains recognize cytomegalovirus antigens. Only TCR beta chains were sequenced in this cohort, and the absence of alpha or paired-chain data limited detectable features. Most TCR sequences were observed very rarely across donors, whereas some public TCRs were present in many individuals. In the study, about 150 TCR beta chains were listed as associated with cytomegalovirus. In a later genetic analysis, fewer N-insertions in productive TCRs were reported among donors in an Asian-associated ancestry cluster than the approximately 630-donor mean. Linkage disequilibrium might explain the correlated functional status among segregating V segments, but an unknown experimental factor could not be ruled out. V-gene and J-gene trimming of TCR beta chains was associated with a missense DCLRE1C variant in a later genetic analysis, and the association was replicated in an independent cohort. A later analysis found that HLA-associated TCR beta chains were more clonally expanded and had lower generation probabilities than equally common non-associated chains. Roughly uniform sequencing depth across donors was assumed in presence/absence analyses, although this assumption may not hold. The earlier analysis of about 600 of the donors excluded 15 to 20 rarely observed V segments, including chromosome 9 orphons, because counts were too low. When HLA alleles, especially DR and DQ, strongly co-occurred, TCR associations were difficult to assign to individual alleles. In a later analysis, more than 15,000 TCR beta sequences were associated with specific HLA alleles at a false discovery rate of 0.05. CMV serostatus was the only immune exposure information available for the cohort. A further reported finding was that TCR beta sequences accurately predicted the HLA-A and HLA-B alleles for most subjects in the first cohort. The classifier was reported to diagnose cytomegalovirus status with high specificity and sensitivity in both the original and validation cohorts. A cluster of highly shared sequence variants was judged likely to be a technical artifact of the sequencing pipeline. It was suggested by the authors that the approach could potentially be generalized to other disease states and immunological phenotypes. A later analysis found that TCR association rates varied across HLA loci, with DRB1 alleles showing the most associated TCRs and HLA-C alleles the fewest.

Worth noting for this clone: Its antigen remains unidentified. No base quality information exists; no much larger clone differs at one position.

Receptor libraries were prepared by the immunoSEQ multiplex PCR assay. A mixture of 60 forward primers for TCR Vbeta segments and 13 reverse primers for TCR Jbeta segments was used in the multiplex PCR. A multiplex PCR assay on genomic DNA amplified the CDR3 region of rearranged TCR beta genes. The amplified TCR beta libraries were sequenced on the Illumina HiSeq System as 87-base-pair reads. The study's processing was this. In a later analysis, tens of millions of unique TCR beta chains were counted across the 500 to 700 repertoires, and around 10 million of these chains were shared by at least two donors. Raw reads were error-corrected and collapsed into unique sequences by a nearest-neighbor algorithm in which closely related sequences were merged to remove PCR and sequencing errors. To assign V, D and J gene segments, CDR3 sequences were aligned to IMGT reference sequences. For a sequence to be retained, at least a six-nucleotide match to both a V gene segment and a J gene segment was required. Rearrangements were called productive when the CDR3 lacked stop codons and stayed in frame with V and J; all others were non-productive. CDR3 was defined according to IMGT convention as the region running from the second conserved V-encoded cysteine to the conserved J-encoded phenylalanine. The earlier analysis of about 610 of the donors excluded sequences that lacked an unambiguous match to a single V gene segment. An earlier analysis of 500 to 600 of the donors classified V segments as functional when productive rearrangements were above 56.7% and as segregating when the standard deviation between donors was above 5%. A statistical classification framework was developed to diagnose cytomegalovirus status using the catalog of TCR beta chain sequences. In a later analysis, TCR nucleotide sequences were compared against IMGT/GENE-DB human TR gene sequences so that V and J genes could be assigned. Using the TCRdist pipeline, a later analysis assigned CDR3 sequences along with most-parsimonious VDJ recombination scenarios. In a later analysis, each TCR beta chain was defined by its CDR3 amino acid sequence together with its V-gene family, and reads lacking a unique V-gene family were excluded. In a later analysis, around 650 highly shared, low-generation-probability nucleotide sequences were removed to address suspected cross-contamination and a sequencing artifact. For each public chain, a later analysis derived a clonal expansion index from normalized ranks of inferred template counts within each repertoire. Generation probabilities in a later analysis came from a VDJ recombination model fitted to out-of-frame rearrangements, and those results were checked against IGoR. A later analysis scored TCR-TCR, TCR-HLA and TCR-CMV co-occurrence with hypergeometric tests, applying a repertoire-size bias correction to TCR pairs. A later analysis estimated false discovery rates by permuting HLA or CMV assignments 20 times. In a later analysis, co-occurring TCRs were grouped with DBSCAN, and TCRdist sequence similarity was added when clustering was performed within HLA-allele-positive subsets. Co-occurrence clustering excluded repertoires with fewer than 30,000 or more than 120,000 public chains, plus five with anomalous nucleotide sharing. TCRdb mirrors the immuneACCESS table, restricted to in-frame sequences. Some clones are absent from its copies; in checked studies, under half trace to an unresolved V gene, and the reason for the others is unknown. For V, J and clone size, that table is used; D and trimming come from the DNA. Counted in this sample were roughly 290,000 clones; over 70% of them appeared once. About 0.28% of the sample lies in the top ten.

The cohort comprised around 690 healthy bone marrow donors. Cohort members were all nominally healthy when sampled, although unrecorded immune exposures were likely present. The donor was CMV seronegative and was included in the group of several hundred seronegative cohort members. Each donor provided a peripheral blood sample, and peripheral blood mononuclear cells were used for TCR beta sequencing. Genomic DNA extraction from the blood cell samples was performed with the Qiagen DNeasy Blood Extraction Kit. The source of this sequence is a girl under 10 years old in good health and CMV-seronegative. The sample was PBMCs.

At the DNA level, the sequence is TGTGCCAGCACCGGACTCGAGCAGTACTTC. It translates to CASTGLEQYF. The chain is encoded by TRBV28 joined to TRBJ2-7, with TRBD2 tentatively as D gene (5 bases match). Trimming costs V 7 bases and J 6 bases, and their ends lie 7 bases apart. The CDR3 runs 10 residues from the cysteine to the phenylalanine. The only DNA kept is the CDR3, 30 bases in frame from the first base. The germline V gene provides CDR1 MDHEN and CDR2 SYDVKM.